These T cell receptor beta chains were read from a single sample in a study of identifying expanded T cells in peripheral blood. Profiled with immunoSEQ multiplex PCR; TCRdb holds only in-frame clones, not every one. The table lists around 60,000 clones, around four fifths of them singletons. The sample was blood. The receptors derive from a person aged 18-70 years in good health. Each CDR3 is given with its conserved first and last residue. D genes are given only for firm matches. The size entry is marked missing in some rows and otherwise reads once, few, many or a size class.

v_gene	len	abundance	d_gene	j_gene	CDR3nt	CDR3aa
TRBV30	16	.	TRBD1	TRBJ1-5	TGTGCCTGGAGTCCTGGGGGACAGATCAGCAATCAGCCCCAGCATTTT	CAWSPGGQISNQPQHF
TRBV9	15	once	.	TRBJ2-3	TGTGCCAGCAGCTTCCGGGGGGCCAGCACAGATACGCAGTATTTT	CASSFRGASTDTQYF
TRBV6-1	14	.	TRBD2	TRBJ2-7	TGTGCCAGCAGTGGACTAGCGCCCCCCTACGAGCAGTACTTC	CASSGLAPPYEQYF
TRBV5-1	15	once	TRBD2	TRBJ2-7	TGCGCCAGCAGCTGGACTAGCGGGAGTGGGAACGAGCAGTACTTC	CASSWTSGSGNEQYF
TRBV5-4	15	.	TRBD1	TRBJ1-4	TGTGCCAGCAGCTCCCAAGGGGGCCGGAATGAAAAACTGTTTTTT	CASSSQGGRNEKLFF
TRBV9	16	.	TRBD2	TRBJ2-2	TGTGCCAGCAGCGTAGCGGGGGGGCCGGGCACCGGGGAGCTGTTTTTT	CASSVAGGPGTGELFF
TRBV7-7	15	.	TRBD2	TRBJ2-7	TGTGCCAGCAGCTTGCGGACTAGCGGACCCTACGAGCAGTACTTC	CASSLRTSGPYEQYF
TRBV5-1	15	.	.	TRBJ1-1	TGCGCCAGCAGCCCCTGGCAGGGGATGGGCACTGAAGCTTTCTTT	CASSPWQGMGTEAFF
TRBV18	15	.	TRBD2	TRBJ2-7	TGTGCCAGCTCACCTCCGGGACTAGCGGCATACGAGCAGTACTTC	CASSPPGLAAYEQYF
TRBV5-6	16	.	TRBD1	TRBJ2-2	TGTGCCAGCAGCCCCCCTTTGGACAGGAGCGCCGGGGAGCTGTTTTTT	CASSPPLDRSAGELFF
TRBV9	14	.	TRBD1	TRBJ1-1	TGTGCCAGCAGCCCTGGGACAGTGAACACTGAAGCTTTCTTT	CASSPGTVNTEAFF